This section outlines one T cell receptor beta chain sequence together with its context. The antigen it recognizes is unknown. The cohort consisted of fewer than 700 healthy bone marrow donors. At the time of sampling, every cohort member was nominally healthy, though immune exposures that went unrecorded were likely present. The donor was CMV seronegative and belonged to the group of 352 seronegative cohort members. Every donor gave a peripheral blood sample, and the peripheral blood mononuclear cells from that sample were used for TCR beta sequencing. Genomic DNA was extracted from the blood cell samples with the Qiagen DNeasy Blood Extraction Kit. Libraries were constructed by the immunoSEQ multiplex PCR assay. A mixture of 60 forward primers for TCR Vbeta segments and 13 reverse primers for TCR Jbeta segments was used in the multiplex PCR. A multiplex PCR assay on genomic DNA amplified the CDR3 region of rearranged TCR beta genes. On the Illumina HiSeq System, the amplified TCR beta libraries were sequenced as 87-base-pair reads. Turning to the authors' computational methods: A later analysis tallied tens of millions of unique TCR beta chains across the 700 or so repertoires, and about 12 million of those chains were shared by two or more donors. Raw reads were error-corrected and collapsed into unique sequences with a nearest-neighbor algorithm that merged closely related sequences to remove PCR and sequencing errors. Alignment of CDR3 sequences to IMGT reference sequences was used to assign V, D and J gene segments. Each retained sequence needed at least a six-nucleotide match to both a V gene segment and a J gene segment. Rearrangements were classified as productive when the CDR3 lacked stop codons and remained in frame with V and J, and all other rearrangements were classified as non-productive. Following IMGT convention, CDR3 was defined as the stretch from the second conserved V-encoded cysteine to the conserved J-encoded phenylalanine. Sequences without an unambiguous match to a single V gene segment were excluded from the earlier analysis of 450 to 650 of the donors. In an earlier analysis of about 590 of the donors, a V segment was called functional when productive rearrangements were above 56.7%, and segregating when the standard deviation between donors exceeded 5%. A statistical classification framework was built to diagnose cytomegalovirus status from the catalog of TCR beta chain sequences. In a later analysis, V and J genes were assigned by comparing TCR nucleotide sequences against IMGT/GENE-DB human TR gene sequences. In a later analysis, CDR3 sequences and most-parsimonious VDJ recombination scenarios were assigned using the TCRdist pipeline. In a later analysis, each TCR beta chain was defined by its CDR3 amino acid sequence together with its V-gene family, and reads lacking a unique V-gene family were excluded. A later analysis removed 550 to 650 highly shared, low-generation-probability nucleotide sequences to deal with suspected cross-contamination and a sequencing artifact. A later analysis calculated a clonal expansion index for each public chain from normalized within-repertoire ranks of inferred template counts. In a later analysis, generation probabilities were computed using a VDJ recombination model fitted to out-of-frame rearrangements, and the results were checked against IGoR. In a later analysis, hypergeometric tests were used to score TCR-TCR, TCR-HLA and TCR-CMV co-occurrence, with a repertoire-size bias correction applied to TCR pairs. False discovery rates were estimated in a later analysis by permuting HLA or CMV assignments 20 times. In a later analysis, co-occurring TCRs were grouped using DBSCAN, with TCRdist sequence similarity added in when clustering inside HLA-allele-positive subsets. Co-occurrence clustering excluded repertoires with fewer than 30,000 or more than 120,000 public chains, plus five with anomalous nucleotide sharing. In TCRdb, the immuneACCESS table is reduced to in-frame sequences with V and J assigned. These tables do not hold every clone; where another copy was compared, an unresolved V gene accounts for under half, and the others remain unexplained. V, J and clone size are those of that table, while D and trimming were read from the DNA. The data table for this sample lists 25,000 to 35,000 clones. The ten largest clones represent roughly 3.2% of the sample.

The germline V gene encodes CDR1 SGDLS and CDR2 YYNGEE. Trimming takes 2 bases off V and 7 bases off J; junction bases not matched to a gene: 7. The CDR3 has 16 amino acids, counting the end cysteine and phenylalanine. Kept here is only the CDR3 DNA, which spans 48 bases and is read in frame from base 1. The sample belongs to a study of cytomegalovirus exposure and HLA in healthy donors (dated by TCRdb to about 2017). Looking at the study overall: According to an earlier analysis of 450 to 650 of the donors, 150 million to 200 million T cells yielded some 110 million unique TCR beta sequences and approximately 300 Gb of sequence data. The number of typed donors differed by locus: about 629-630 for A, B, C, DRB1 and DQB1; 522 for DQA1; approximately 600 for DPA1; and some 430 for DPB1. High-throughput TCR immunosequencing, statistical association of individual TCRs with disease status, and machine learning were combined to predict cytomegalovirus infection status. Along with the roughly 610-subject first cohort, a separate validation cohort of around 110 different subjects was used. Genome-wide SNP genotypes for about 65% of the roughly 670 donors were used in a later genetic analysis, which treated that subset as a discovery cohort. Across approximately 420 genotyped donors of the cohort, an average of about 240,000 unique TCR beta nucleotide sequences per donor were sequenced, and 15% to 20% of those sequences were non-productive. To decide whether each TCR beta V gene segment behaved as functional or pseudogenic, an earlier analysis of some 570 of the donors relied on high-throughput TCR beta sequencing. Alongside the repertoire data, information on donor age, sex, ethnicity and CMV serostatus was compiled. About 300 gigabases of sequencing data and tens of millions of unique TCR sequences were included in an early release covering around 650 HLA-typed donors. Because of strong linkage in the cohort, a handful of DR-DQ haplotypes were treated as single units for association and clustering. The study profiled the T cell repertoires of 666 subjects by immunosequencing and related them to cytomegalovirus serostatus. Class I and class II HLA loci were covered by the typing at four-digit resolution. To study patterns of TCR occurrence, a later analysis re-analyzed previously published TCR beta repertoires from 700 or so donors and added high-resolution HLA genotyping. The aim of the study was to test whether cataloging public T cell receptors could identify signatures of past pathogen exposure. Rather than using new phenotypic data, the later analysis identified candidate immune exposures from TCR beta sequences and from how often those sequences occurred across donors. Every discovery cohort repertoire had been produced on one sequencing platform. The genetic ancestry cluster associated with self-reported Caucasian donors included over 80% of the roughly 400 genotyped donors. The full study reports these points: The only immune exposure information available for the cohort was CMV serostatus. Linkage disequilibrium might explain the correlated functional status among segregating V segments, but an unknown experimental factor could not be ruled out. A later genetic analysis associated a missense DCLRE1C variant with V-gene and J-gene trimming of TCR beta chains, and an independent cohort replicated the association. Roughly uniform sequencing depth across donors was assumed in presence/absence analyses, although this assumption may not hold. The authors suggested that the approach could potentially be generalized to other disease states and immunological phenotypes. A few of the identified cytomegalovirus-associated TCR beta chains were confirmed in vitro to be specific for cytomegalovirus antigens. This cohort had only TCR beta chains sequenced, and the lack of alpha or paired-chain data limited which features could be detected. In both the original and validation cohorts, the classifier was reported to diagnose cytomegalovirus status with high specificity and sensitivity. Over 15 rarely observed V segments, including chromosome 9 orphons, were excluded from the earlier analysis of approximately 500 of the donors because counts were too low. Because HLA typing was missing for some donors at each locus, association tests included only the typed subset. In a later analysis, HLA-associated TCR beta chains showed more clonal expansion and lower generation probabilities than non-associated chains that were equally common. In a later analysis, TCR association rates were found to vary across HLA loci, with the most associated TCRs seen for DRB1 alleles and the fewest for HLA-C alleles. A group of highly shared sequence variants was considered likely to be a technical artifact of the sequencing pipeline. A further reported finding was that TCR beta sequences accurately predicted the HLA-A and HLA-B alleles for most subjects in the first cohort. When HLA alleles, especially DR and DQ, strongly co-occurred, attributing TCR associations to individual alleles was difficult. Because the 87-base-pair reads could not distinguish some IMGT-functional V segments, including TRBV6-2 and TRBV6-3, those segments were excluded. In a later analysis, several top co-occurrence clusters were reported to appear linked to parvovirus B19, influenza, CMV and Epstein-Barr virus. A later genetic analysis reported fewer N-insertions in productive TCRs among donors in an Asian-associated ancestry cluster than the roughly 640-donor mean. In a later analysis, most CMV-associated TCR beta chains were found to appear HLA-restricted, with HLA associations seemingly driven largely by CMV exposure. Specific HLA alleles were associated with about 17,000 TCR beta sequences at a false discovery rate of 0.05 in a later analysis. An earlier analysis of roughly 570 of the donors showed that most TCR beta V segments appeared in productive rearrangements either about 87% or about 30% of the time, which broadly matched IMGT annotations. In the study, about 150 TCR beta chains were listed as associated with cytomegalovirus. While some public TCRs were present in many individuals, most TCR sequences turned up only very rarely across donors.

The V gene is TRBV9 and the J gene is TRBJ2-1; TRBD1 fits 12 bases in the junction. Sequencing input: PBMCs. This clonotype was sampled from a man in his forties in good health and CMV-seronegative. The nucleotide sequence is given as TGTGCCAGCAGCGTTCGGTGGGACAGGGGGCGGAATGAGCAGTTCTTC. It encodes CASSVRWDRGRNEQFF.